The next 15 T cell receptor beta chains were all read from a single sample in a study of blood T cell repertoires in COVID-19 (dated by TCRdb to about 2020). Libraries were built with the immunoSEQ multiplex PCR assay. As stored in TCRdb, this immuneACCESS dataset retains in-frame rearrangements with V and J assigned. A fraction of the clones does not appear; measured against another copy, unresolved V genes explain less than half of the discrepancy, and the remainder lacks a known reason. Recorded for this sample are about 300,000 clones; approximately 85% of them occurred a single time. Around 2.1% of the sample comes from the top ten. The sample taken for sequencing was PBMCs or T cells enriched from blood (not recorded which). These receptors were obtained from a man aged 30 to 45 who had recovered from COVID-19.

The sample holds one count of this clone. This chain links TRBV21-1 with TRBJ1-1; TRBD1 is taken as the D call from the table, unchecked against the DNA. TRBV21-1 is termed a pseudogene. This CDR3 is 14 amino acids long. CDR3 in amino acids: CASSYPRDGTEAFF. CDR3 sequence (DNA): TGTGCCAGCAGCTACCCCAGGGATGGCACTGAAGCTTTCTTT.

This clone appeared a single time. The V and J genes are TRBV9 and TRBJ2-1; tentative D call: TRBD2 (6 bases). Germline CDR1 SGDLS, CDR2 YYNGEE. The CDR3 spans 15 residues. Deletions cut 2 bases from V and 2 bases from J, with 11 bases between. The CDR3 is CASSVRLGPYNEQFF. CDR3 DNA: TGTGCCAGCAGCGTGCGACTAGGCCCCTACAATGAGCAGTTCTTC.

This clone was seen once. This rearrangement joins TRBV4-1 to TRBJ1-3; TRBD1 aligns across 8 bases. The V gene's germline CDR1 is MGHRA and CDR2 YSYEKL. The CDR3 spans 15 residues. V was pared by 0 bases and J by 4 bases, with 2 bases of the junction left unmatched. As DNA, the CDR3 is TGCGCCAGCAGCCAAGATAGGACAGGGGGAAACACCATATATTTT. It encodes CASSQDRTGGNTIYF.

The chain is built from TRBV6-1 and TRBJ1-6; 9 bases are shared with TRBD1. The V segment lost 2 bases and the J segment 2 bases; nucleotides outside the gene matches: 7. This CDR3 has 18 amino acids. Per germline, CDR1 MNHNS and CDR2 SASEGT. The CDR3 loop reads CASSERPGTGTYNSPLHF. Written as DNA, the CDR3 is TGTGCCAGCAGTGAACGTCCCGGGACAGGGACCTATAATTCACCCCTCCACTTT.

V and J are TRBV6-1 and TRBJ1-6; D may be TRBD1 (5 bases). V dropped 6 bases and J dropped 12 bases, with 21 bases sitting between them. There are 15 residues in the CDR3. Germline V gene lookup returns CDR1 MNHNS and CDR2 SASEGT. The CDR3 DNA follows: TGTGCCAGCAGGCTCCTCATTTTGGGGGGGGTACCCCTCCACTTT. It codes for CASRLLILGGVPLHF.

The chain couples TRBV7-9 to TRBJ2-7; D possibly corresponds to TRBD1 (6 bases). The germline gives CDR1 SEHNR, CDR2 FQNEAQ (reference sequence). The CDR3 has 15 amino acids. The ends were cut back, 5 bases at V and 2 bases at J, with 16 bases in the middle. CDR3 sequence reads: CASSKQGQKPYEQYF. CDR3 bases: TGTGCCAGCAGCAAACAGGGACAAAAGCCCTACGAGCAGTACTTC.

The J gene is TRBJ1-6, the V gene TRBV19, with 9 bases fitting TRBD1. V gave up 5 bases and J gave up 1 base; unmatched junction bases: 9. CDR3 length: 18 amino acids. Per germline, CDR1 LNHDA and CDR2 SQIVND (reference sequence). Written as DNA, the CDR3 is TGTGCCAGTAGTGCAACCGGGACAGGGCCATCCTATAATTCACCCCTCCACTTT. Protein sequence: CASSATGTGPSYNSPLHF.

This clone has just one count. The chain links TRBV5-4 to TRBJ2-5, with unresolved D. The CDR3 totals 14 residues. Trimming left V 1 base short and J 2 bases short, with 9 bases between. Germline V gene data show CDR1 as SGHNT and CDR2 as YYREEE (reference sequence). The CDR3 loop reads CASSLSQKQETQYF. In DNA, the CDR3 is TGTGCCAGCAGCTTGAGTCAGAAGCAAGAGACCCAGTACTTC.

The chain has TRBV7-2 and TRBJ1-4; D is unclear. The germline V gene has CDR1 SGHTA and CDR2 FQGNSA. V was pared by 5 bases and J by 7 bases, with 17 bases between. The CDR3 runs 15 residues. CDR3 sequence reads: CASSPLSGLGEKLFF. The CDR3 nucleotides are TGTGCCAGCAGCCCCCTATCGGGTTTAGGTGAAAAACTGTTTTTT.

The genes are TRBV9 and TRBJ2-1; perhaps TRBD1 as D (6 bases). The CDR3 spans 16 residues. Germline CDR1 SGDLS, CDR2 YYNGEE. V was clipped by 2 bases and J by 0 bases, with 12 bases between them. The CDR3 region is CASSVTGSGSYNEQFF. As DNA, the CDR3 is TGTGCCAGCAGCGTCACAGGGTCCGGCTCCTACAATGAGCAGTTCTTC. Full variable domain (remainder filled in from reference TRBV9 and TRBJ2-1): DSGVTQTPKHLITATGQRVTLRCSPRSGDLSVYWYQQSLDQGLQFLIQYYNGEERAKGNILERFSAQQFPDLHSELNLSSLELGDSALYFCASSVTGSGSYNEQFFGPGTRLTVL.

The chain carries TRBV7-9 and TRBJ1-1; D is possibly TRBD1 (6 bases). The CDR3 sequence is 16 residues long. V lost 4 bases and J 1 base, leaving 16 bases between the germline ends. Germline-derived CDR1 and CDR2 are SEHNR and FQNEAQ (reference sequence). In DNA form, the CDR3 reads TGTGCCAGCAGCTCTGCGGGGGGACAAAAGAACACTGAAGCTTTCTTT. Translated, it gives CASSSAGGQKNTEAFF.

V usage is TRBV10-3 and J usage is TRBJ1-2; 7 positions match TRBD1. This CDR3 comprises 17 residues. J gave up 1 base and V 1 base, and 9 bases lay outside the gene matches. Looked up from germline, CDR1 is ENHRY and CDR2 is SYGVKD. For the CDR3, the DNA is TGTGCCATCAGTGAGTTAAATTACAGGGGACATAACTATGGCTACACCTTC. Amino acids: CAISELNYRGHNYGYTF.

The chain joins TRBV7-3 to TRBJ1-1; possibly TRBD1 for D (5 bases). Germline assignment: CDR1 SGHTA and CDR2 FQGTGA. Trimming took 5 bases from V and 6 from J, leaving 16 bases between them. The CDR3 length is 14 residues. The CDR3 sequence is CASSPAGGASEAFF. CDR3 nucleotides: TGTGCCAGCAGCCCGGCGGGCGGGGCATCTGAAGCTTTCTTT.

This sequence joins TRBV6-4 and TRBJ2-1; TRBD2 matches 10 bases. The CDR3 is 15 amino acids. The V segment lost 3 bases and the J segment 7 bases; nucleotides outside the gene matches: 6. CDR1 and CDR2 (germline): MRHNA, SNTAGT. The DNA for the CDR3 is TGTGCCAGCAGTGATGTCCTAGCGGGGGATAATGAGCAGTTCTTC. This sequence encodes CASSDVLAGDNEQFF.

This chain uses TRBV7-3 with TRBJ1-1, with D uncertain. Trimming took off 3 bases at V and 3 bases at J, with 8 bases between the two ends. This CDR3 is built from 13 residues. Germline values: CDR1 SGHTA, CDR2 FQGTGA. The CDR3 region is CASSFTRDTEAFF. The CDR3 bases are TGTGCCAGCAGCTTTACGAGGGACACTGAAGCTTTCTTT.